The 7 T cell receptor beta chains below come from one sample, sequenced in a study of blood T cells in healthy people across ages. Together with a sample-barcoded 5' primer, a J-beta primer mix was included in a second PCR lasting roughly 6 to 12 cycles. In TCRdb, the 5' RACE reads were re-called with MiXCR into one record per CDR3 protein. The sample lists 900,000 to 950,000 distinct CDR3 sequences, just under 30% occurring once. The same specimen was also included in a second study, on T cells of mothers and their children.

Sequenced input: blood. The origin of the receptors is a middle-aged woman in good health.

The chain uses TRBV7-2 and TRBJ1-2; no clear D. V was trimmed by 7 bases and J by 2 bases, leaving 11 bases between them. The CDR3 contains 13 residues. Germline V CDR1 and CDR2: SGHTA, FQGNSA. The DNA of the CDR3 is TGTGCCAGCACCACACCCTTCAACTATGGCTACACCTTC. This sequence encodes CASTTPFNYGYTF.

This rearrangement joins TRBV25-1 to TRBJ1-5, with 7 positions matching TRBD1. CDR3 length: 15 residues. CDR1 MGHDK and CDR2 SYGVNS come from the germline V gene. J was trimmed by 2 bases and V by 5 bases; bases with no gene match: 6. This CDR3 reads CASSPKDRGNQPQHF. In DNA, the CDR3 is TGTGCCAGCAGTCCAAAAGACAGGGGCAATCAGCCCCAGCATTTT.

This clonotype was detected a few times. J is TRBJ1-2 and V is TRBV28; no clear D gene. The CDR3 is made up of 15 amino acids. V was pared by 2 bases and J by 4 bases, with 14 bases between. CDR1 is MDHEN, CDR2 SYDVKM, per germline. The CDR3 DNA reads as TGTGCCAGCAGTTTAGGGCGGCAGAGCTTCTATGGCTACACCTTC. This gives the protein CASSLGRQSFYGYTF.

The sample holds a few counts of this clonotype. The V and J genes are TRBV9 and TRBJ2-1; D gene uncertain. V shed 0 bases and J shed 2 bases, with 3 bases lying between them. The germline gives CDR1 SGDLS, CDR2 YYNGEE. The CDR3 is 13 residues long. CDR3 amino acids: CASSVAPYNEQFF. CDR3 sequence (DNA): TGTGCCAGCAGCGTAGCACCCTACAATGAGCAGTTCTTC.

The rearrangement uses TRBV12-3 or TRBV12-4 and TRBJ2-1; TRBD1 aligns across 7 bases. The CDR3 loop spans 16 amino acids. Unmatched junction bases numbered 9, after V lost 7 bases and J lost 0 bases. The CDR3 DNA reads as TGTGCCAGCAACGGACTCAGGGGGAGCTCCTACAATGAGCAGTTCTTC. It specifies CASNGLRGSSYNEQFF.

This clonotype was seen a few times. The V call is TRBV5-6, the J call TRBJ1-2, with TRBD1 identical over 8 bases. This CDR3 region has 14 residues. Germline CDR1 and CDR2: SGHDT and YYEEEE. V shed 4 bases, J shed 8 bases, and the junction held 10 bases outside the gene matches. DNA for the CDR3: TGTGCCAGCAGCCCCCAGACAGGGGCTATAGGCTACACCTTC. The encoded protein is CASSPQTGAIGYTF. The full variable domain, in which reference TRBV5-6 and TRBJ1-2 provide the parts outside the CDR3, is DAGVTQSPTHLIKTRGQQVTLRCSPKSGHDTVSWYQQALGQGPQFIFQYYEEEERQRGNFPDRFSGHQFPNYSSELNVNALLLGDSALYLCASSPQTGAIGYTFGSGTRLTVV.

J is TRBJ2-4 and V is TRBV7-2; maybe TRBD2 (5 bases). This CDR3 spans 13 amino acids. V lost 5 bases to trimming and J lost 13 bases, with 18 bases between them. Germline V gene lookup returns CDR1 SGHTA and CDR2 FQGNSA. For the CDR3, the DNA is TGTGCCAGCAGCCCTCCGGGATGCTACGGGCAGTACTTC. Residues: CASSPPGCYGQYF.